One and the same sample provided the 15 T cell receptor beta chains below, sequenced in a study of CD8 T cells in Susac syndrome. A quantity of roughly 0.5 to 1 ug RNA underwent reverse transcription using random hexamers. TCRdb re-derived calls from the immunoSEQ multiplex PCR reads in MiXCR, one entry per CDR3 protein. The sample has roughly 150,000 distinct CDR3 sequences, about 94% seen once. The specimen sequenced was CD8+ T cells from PBMCs. Every receptor here comes from a human donor with multiple sclerosis.

The V gene is TRBV20-1, the J gene TRBJ2-7, with TRBD2 as a possible D gene (6 bases). The CDR3 runs 13 residues. The germline V and J ends were trimmed by 6 bases and 5 bases, with 17 bases remaining between them. Germline CDR1 and CDR2: DFQATT and SNEGSKA (reference sequence). The CDR3 protein is CSAGGTQRNEQYF. The DNA of the CDR3 is TGCAGTGCCGGCGGGACCCAGCGGAACGAGCAGTACTTC.

This chain joins TRBV7-9 and TRBJ1-2; no firm D call. The CDR3 is made up of 14 amino acids. Trimming took off 5 bases at V and 2 bases at J, with 12 bases between the two ends. CDR1 is SEHNR and CDR2 is FQNEAQ in the germline V gene (reference sequence). CDR3 coding DNA: TGTGCCAGCAGCCCCCTAAGGTCAAACTATGGCTACACCTTC. As protein: CASSPLRSNYGYTF.

The chain links TRBV15 to TRBJ2-3; possibly TRBD1 or TRBD2 for D (6 bases each). V lost 9 bases, J lost 8 bases, and 21 bases lay in between. This CDR3 contains 14 residues. Germline-derived CDR1 and CDR2 are LNHNV and YYDKDF (reference sequence). Written as DNA, the CDR3 is TGTGCCACAACAGGCAGGGGAGGCGGATCTACGCAGTATTTT. It encodes CATTGRGGGSTQYF.

V and J are TRBV9 and TRBJ2-3; no reliable D call. Germline-derived CDR1 and CDR2 are SGDLS and YYNGEE. Trimming removed 1 base at V and 0 bases at J, with 12 bases between. There are 16 residues in the CDR3. This CDR3 reads CASSVTSASSTDTQYF. CDR3 nucleotides: TGTGCCAGCAGCGTAACATCGGCTTCTAGCACAGATACGCAGTATTTT.

This chain links TRBV27 with TRBJ2-7; TRBD1 agrees at 7 bases. The CDR3 totals 16 residues. Trimming cost V 3 bases and J 3 bases; bases outside gene matches: 11. Looked up from germline, CDR1 is MNHEY and CDR2 is SMNVEV (reference sequence). This chain's CDR3 is CASSLGPNRGGYEQYF. Written as DNA, the CDR3 is TGTGCCAGCAGTTTGGGTCCTAACAGGGGTGGCTACGAGCAGTACTTC.

The rearrangement links TRBV18 to TRBJ1-2; 8 bases map to TRBD1. The germline V gene has CDR1 KGHSH and CDR2 LQKENI. The V segment lost 5 bases and the J segment 7 bases; nucleotides outside the gene matches: 12. The CDR3 covers 15 residues. DNA of the CDR3: TGTGCCAGCTCAGAGTATCAGGGGGCTGACGGTGGCTACACCTTC. This gives the protein CASSEYQGADGGYTF.

The genes are TRBV28 and TRBJ1-5; the D gene is possibly TRBD1 (6 bases). With 5 bases removed from V and 8 bases from J, the gap between germline ends came to 19 bases. Germline CDR1 is MDHEN and CDR2 is SYDVKM. This CDR3 is built from 15 residues. The CDR3 DNA sequence: TGTGCCAGCAGTCCCACAGGGTCTCCCCGAGAGCCCCAGCATTTT. This codes for CASSPTGSPREPQHF.

The V call is TRBV25-1, the J call TRBJ1-5, with TRBD1 as a possible D gene (6 bases). This CDR3 has 14 amino acids. V was shortened by 6 bases and J by 7 bases, with 16 bases between the two germline ends. The germline V gene encodes CDR1 MGHDK and CDR2 SYGVNS. This chain's CDR3 is CASSEGGTLQPQHF. The CDR3, as DNA: TGTGCCAGCAGCGAGGGGGGGACACTACAGCCCCAGCATTTT.

The chain uses TRBV11-3 and TRBJ1-1, with TRBD1 as a possible D gene (6 bases). Germline CDR1 reads SGHNT; CDR2 reads YENEEA. The CDR3 covers 13 residues. The V gene lost 5 bases and the J gene lost 6 bases, with 13 bases spanning the gap. In DNA, the CDR3 is TGTGCCAGCAGCATTCGGGGGGCGGCTGAAGCTTTCTTT. Residues: CASSIRGAAEAFF.

V is TRBV24-1 and J is TRBJ2-3; TRBD1 is a possible D gene (5 bases). This CDR3 spans 14 amino acids. V was shortened by 3 bases and J by 4 bases, with 10 bases between the two germline ends. Germline assignment: CDR1 KGHDR and CDR2 SFDVKD. In DNA form, the CDR3 reads TGTGCCACCAGTGATAAAAGGGGCGCAGATACGCAGTATTTT. It specifies CATSDKRGADTQYF.

This chain connects TRBV3-1 to TRBJ1-2; 7 nucleotides agree with TRBD1. The CDR3 contains 15 residues. Germline V gives CDR1 LGHDT, CDR2 YNNKEL (reference sequence). V was pared by 1 base and J by 5 bases, with 7 bases of the junction left unmatched. CDR3 loop: CASSQVGTVYYGYTF. The CDR3 nucleotides are TGTGCCAGCAGCCAAGTGGGGACAGTATATTATGGCTACACCTTC.

This chain uses TRBV7-6 with TRBJ2-7, with D perhaps given as TRBD1 or TRBD2 (6 bases each). Per the germline V gene, CDR1 is SGHVS and CDR2 is FNYEAQ. The length of the CDR3 is 15 residues. Trimming shortened V by 2 bases and J by 1 base, and 12 bases separated the two germline ends. The CDR3 here is CASSLFSGQSYEQYF. CDR3 sequence (DNA): TGTGCCAGCAGCTTATTTAGCGGACAGTCCTACGAGCAGTACTTC.

This clonotype turned up a few times. The chain couples TRBV9 to TRBJ2-5, with D possibly being TRBD1 (6 bases). The ends were cut back, 0 bases at V and 2 bases at J, with 8 bases in the middle. From germline, CDR1 is SGDLS and CDR2 YYNGEE. The length of the CDR3 is 14 residues. The CDR3 here is CASSVAGTQETQYF. As DNA, the CDR3 is TGTGCCAGCAGCGTAGCTGGGACACAAGAGACCCAGTACTTC.

V gene TRBV20-1 combines with J gene TRBJ2-1; 12 bases align to TRBD2. Trimming took 0 bases from V and 5 from J; bases not matched to a gene: 5. The V gene's germline CDR1 is DFQATT and CDR2 SNEGSKA (reference sequence). This CDR3 is 16 amino acids long. DNA for the CDR3: TGCAGTGCTAGAGATCGGCTAGCGGGGGGGCACAATGAGCAGTTCTTC. This gives the protein CSARDRLAGGHNEQFF.

This clonotype was detected only once. This chain links TRBV19 with TRBJ1-5; D is unresolved. The ends were cut back, 1 base at V and 4 bases at J, with 5 bases in the middle. CDR1 LNHDA and CDR2 SQIVND come from the germline V gene (reference sequence). This CDR3 contains 13 residues. The CDR3 loop reads CASSIGKNQPQHF. The CDR3 DNA follows: TGTGCCAGTAGTATAGGGAAGAATCAGCCCCAGCATTTT.